The 5 T cell receptor beta chains listed next were all sequenced from one sample in a study of OX40 agonist ivuxolimab in advanced cancers. The library was produced with the immunoSEQ multiplex PCR assay. As stored in TCRdb, this immuneACCESS dataset retains in-frame rearrangements with V and J assigned. A fraction of the clones does not appear; measured against another copy, unresolved V genes explain less than half of the discrepancy, and the remainder lacks a known reason. The sample has about 120,000 clones on record, 85% to 95% of them singletons. The ten largest account for roughly 0.15% of the sample. The sample consisted of CD4+ or CD8+ T cells sorted from blood, taken in a trial of the OX40 agonist ivuxolimab. The origin of the receptors is an adult with an advanced solid tumor such as melanoma, head and neck, liver or kidney cancer.

The chain links TRBV2 to TRBJ2-7; 12 nucleotides agree with TRBD2. The V segment lost 4 bases and the J segment 2 bases; nucleotides outside the gene matches: 3. The CDR3 runs 15 residues. Germline CDR1 reads SNHLY; CDR2 reads FYNNEI. The CDR3 sequence is CASSGASGGAYEQYF. The CDR3 region has the DNA TGTGCCAGCAGTGGTGCTAGCGGGGGGGCCTACGAGCAGTACTTC.

The chain has TRBV6-1 and TRBJ1-3, with D maybe TRBD1 (6 bases). Germline V gene lookup returns CDR1 MNHNS and CDR2 SASEGT. V shed 8 bases and J shed 3 bases, with 11 bases lying between them. This CDR3 is built from 13 residues. CDR3 sequence reads: CASSGQFGNTIYF. In nucleotides, the CDR3 is TGTGCCAGCTCAGGACAGTTTGGAAACACCATATATTTT.

V is TRBV19 and J is TRBJ2-2, with D uncertain. Germline CDR1 LNHDA, CDR2 SQIVND (reference sequence). CDR3 size: 12 residues. V lost 4 bases, J lost 3 bases, and 3 bases lay in between. The CDR3 spells CASSSHTGELFF. CDR3 coding DNA: TGTGCCAGTAGTAGCCACACCGGGGAGCTGTTTTTT. Using reference TRBV19 and TRBJ2-2 for the parts outside the CDR3, the full variable domain is DGGITQSPKYLFRKEGQNVTLSCEQNLNHDAMYWYRQDPGQGLRLIYYSQIVNDFQKGDIAEGYSVSREKKESFPLTVTSAQKNPTAFYLCASSSHTGELFFGEGSRLTVL.

The rearrangement links TRBV5-1 to TRBJ1-1; D unresolved. The V gene lost 0 bases and the J gene lost 1 base, with 7 bases spanning the gap. From germline, CDR1 is SGHRS and CDR2 YFSETQ. CDR3 length: 14 residues. The CDR3: CASSLGHRNTEAFF. The CDR3, as DNA: TGCGCCAGCAGCTTGGGACACCGGAACACTGAAGCTTTCTTT.

Worth noting for this clone: At one end the junction does not follow the germline gene, possibly because of a read error. The chain employs TRBV15 and TRBJ1-1; tentative D call: TRBD1 (6 bases). This CDR3 region has 14 residues. The germline CDR1 and CDR2 sequences are LNHNV and YYDKDF (reference sequence). The CDR3 coding sequence is TGTGCCACCAGCGGAGACAGGATGAACACTGAAGCTTTCTTT. It encodes CATSGDRMNTEAFF.